Following are 31 T cell receptor beta chains from one sample sequenced in a study of metastatic and nonmetastatic thyroid tumors. With MiXCR, TCRdb reprocessed the PCR reads. The sample yields 30,000 to 40,000 clones, around 33% seen once. Each patient went into thyroid surgery without having received any treatment. Sequencing input: tumor tissue. The receptor source for this set is a female donor with papillary thyroid cancer or a benign thyroid nodule (not recorded which). Some clones in this sample may be carry-over from other donors' samples.

The chain uses TRBV28 and TRBJ1-3; the match to TRBD1 covers 7 bases. This CDR3 spans 14 amino acids. Germline values: CDR1 MDHEN, CDR2 SYDVKM. The junction had 4 bases not matched to a gene; V was cut back by 8 bases and J by 0 bases. This chain's CDR3 is CASGDRSSGNTIYF. The CDR3 DNA is TGTGCCAGCGGGGACAGATCCTCTGGAAACACCATATATTTT.

This clone occurred a few times. The J gene is TRBJ2-3, the V gene TRBV6-1; 7 bases match TRBD1. CDR3 length equals 14 residues. Germline V gene sequence: CDR1 MNHNS, CDR2 SASEGT. DNA for the CDR3: TGTGGCCAGCCCCCGGGACAGAGCACAGATACGCAGTATTTT. It is translated as CGQPPGQSTDTQYF.

This clone was detected a few times. The chain uses TRBV6-2 or TRBV6-3 and TRBJ1-1, with a possible D match to TRBD1 (5 bases). The CDR3 covers 13 residues. The V gene's germline CDR1 is MNHEY and CDR2 SVGEGT. V was clipped by 5 bases and J by 2 bases, with 9 bases between them. The CDR3 spells CASSPTENTEAFF. The DNA for the CDR3 is TGTGCCAGCAGTCCGACAGAAAACACTGAAGCTTTCTTT.

This clone was found a few times. The chain carries TRBV27 and TRBJ2-7, with D hard to call. The CDR3 sequence is 15 residues long. Germline assignment: CDR1 MNHEY and CDR2 SMNVEV (reference sequence). The germline V and J ends were trimmed by 6 bases and 3 bases, with 18 bases remaining between them. The CDR3 sequence is CASSHRLSPRYEQYF. The CDR3 DNA follows: TGTGCCAGCAGCCATAGGCTTTCTCCCCGCTACGAGCAGTACTTC.

The table lists this clone with a few counts. J is TRBJ2-1 and V is TRBV20-1, with D possibly TRBD2 on 6 matching bases. Germline V lookup: CDR1 DFQATT, CDR2 SNEGSKA (reference sequence). The CDR3 is 13 residues long. The germline V and J ends were trimmed by 6 bases and 7 bases, with 16 bases remaining between them. CDR3 DNA: TGCAGTGCACCCGGGACTGCGTGGAATGAGCAGTTCTTC. It encodes CSAPGTAWNEQFF.

The chain links TRBV18 to TRBJ1-5; weak D call: TRBD1 (5 bases). Germline assignment: CDR1 KGHSH and CDR2 LQKENI. This CDR3 contains 14 residues. V dropped 2 bases and J dropped 7 bases, with 12 bases sitting between them. CDR3 residues: CASSPTRDLQPQHF. The CDR3 nucleotides are TGTGCCAGCTCACCAACAAGGGACTTGCAGCCCCAGCATTTT.

This rearrangement joins TRBV30 to TRBJ2-7; perhaps D is TRBD1 or TRBD2 (6 bases each). Trimming removed 0 bases from V and 3 bases from J, with 12 bases in between. Germline V gene lookup returns CDR1 GTSNPN and CDR2 SVGIG (reference sequence). The CDR3 runs 14 residues. The CDR3 loop is CAWSVGGISYEQYF. DNA for the CDR3: TGTGCCTGGAGTGTAGGGGGGATAAGCTACGAGCAGTACTTC. The full variable domain, in which reference TRBV30 and TRBJ2-7 provide the parts outside the CDR3, is SQTIHQWPATLVQPVGSPLSLECTVEGTSNPNLYWYRQAAGRGLQLLFYSVGIGQISSEVPQNLSASRPQDRQFILSSKKLLLSDSGFYLCAWSVGGISYEQYFGPGTRLTVT.

This chain uses TRBV5-1 with TRBJ2-7; possible D gene TRBD1, 6 bases. Germline V gives CDR1 SGHRS, CDR2 YFSETQ. The CDR3 totals 13 residues. The germline V and J ends were trimmed by 0 bases and 6 bases, with 10 bases remaining between them. CDR3 in amino acids: CASSLAGVGEQYF. CDR3 sequence (DNA): TGCGCCAGCAGCTTGGCAGGGGTGGGCGAGCAGTACTTC.

The CDR3 DNA reads TGTGCCAGCTGGACTAGCGGGGGCTACGAGCAGTACTTC. The encoded protein is CASWTSGGYEQYF. V is TRBV6-1 and J is TRBJ2-7, with 13 positions matching TRBD2. CDR3 length: 13 residues. The V and J ends lost 8 bases and 3 bases, in that order; junction bases with no gene match: 1. Germline loops: CDR1 MNHNS, CDR2 SASEGT.

The chain uses TRBV6-1 and TRBJ2-7; 8 bases are a match to TRBD1. Per germline, CDR1 MNHNS and CDR2 SASEGT. The CDR3 is 17 residues long. Trimming took 0 bases from V and 7 from J; bases not matched to a gene: 14. The CDR3 coding sequence is TGTGCCAGCAGTGAAGCGGGTGCTGGACAGGGACTCGGGGAGCAGTACTTC. Translated: CASSEAGAGQGLGEQYF.

CDR3 loop: CASSYSGQYNEQFF. The CDR3 nucleotides read TGTGCCAGCAGCTATTCGGGACAGTACAATGAGCAGTTCTTC. The chain combines TRBV5-5 with TRBJ2-1; 7 nucleotides agree with TRBD1. Germline lookup yields CDR1 SGHKS and CDR2 YYEKEE (reference sequence). V trimming: 3 bases; J trimming: 4 bases; junction bases outside the gene matches: 4. The CDR3 contains 14 residues.

The CDR3 loop reads CASSLASTDTQYF. CDR3 nucleotides: TGTGCCAGCAGCTTAGCTAGCACAGATACGCAGTATTTT. This chain links TRBV11-3 with TRBJ2-3, with no clear D. V lost 1 base and J 0 bases, leaving 2 bases between the germline ends. The CDR3 totals 13 residues. CDR1 and CDR2 (germline): SGHNT, YENEEA.

The chain has TRBV20-1 and TRBJ2-5; the D gene is possibly TRBD1 (5 bases). V gave up 0 bases and J gave up 2 bases, with 13 bases separating them. CDR3 size: 15 residues. The V gene's germline CDR1 is DFQATT and CDR2 SNEGSKA (reference sequence). The CDR3 here is CSARDFRVKQETQYF. DNA of the CDR3: TGCAGTGCTAGAGATTTCAGGGTTAAGCAAGAGACCCAGTACTTC.

This clone occurred a few times. V usage is TRBV27 and J usage is TRBJ2-7; the D gene is possibly TRBD1 (5 bases). Trimming took 5 bases from V and 1 from J, leaving 12 bases between them. The CDR3 is 14 amino acids. CDR1 and CDR2 (germline): MNHEY, SMNVEV (reference sequence). The CDR3 DNA sequence: TGTGCCAGCAGTCCGTTGGACAAGTCCTACGAGCAGTACTTC. Encoded protein: CASSPLDKSYEQYF.

The chain combines TRBV12-3 or TRBV12-4 with TRBJ1-3; D is perhaps TRBD1 (6 bases). The CDR3 contains 15 residues. The V end lost 7 bases, the J end lost 0 bases, and 13 bases lay between the germline ends. CDR3 DNA: TGTGCCAGCACCGGACAGTCGAGCTCTGGAAACACCATATATTTT. It is translated as CASTGQSSSGNTIYF.

This sequence joins TRBV13 and TRBJ1-2; no reliable D call. V lost 2 bases and J 5 bases, leaving 18 bases between the germline ends. The CDR3 has 16 amino acids. CDR1 is PRHDT, CDR2 FYEKMQ, per germline (reference sequence). The DNA for the CDR3 is TGTGCCAGCAGCTTATTAATGGAGCAGAACTTTTATGGCTACACCTTC. Translated: CASSLLMEQNFYGYTF.

The chain carries TRBV6-5 and TRBJ2-7, with TRBD2 matching over 8 bases. J lost 2 bases, V lost 6 bases, and 12 bases had no gene match. Germline values: CDR1 MNHEY, CDR2 SVGAGI. The CDR3 sequence is 16 residues long. Here the CDR3 DNA reads TGTGCCAGCAGCTTAGGGCCGGGACTAGAGGCCTACGAGCAGTACTTC. Its protein is CASSLGPGLEAYEQYF.

The V call is TRBV19, the J call TRBJ1-1; D is uncertain. The germline V gene has CDR1 LNHDA and CDR2 SQIVND (reference sequence). CDR3 length equals 12 residues. With 3 bases removed from V and 8 bases from J, the gap between germline ends came to 10 bases. The CDR3: CASSIGLVEAFF. Here the CDR3 DNA reads TGTGCCAGTAGTATTGGGCTTGTGGAAGCTTTCTTT.

CDR3 coding DNA: TGCGCCAGCAGCTTGGACCCCGTGACGGACTCCTACGAGCAGTACTTC. Translated, it gives CASSLDPVTDSYEQYF. This sequence joins TRBV5-1 and TRBJ2-7; D remains ambiguous. This CDR3 is 16 amino acids long. Trimming took 0 bases from V and 0 from J, leaving 13 bases between them. Germline V gives CDR1 SGHRS, CDR2 YFSETQ.

This clone was counted a few times. This rearrangement joins TRBV6-5 to TRBJ2-3; TRBD1 aligns across 7 bases. CDR3 length equals 13 residues. The germline CDR1 and CDR2 sequences are MNHEY and SVGAGI. The V gene end was trimmed by 3 bases and the J gene end by 6 bases; junction bases not matched to a gene: 3. CDR3 residues: CASSYSTGDTQYF. The CDR3 region has the DNA TGTGCCAGCAGTTATTCGACAGGGGATACGCAGTATTTT.

This clone turned up a few times. This sample also contains other DNA sequences that code for the same CDR3. The chain has TRBV7-7 and TRBJ2-5, with D maybe TRBD1 (5 bases). Germline V gives CDR1 SSHAT, CDR2 FNYEAQ (reference sequence). V lost 3 bases and J lost 5, with 13 bases in between. CDR3 length: 14 residues. The CDR3 is CASSFGQGGETQYF. In DNA form, the CDR3 reads TGTGCCAGCAGCTTTGGGCAGGGCGGCGAGACCCAGTACTTC.

A few counts support this clone. The genes are TRBV19 and TRBJ1-2; weak D call: TRBD1 (5 bases). CDR1 is LNHDA, CDR2 SQIVND, per germline (reference sequence). V was trimmed by 1 base and J by 2 bases, leaving 8 bases between them. The CDR3 totals 14 residues. The CDR3 nucleotides are TGTGCCAGTAGTATAGGAGGACAAAACTATGGCTACACCTTC. Amino acids: CASSIGGQNYGYTF.

The V call is TRBV6-5, the J call TRBJ1-1, with a weak D call TRBD1 (6 bases). This CDR3 is 16 amino acids long. Germline V gene data show CDR1 as MNHEY and CDR2 as SVGAGI. V lost 4 bases, J lost 4 bases, and 19 bases lay in between. In DNA form, the CDR3 reads TGTGCCAGCAGTTCGTTCGGACGGGGCAGGGGCACTGAAGCTTTCTTT. Translation: CASSSFGRGRGTEAFF.

This chain joins TRBV12-3 or TRBV12-4 and TRBJ2-7; D remains unclear. This CDR3 contains 13 residues. Trimming took off 3 bases at V and 2 bases at J, with 8 bases between the two ends. CDR3 in DNA: TGTGCCAGCAGTTTTTATGAAACCTACGAGCAGTACTTC. Its translation: CASSFYETYEQYF.

This chain links TRBV9 with TRBJ2-3; 10 nucleotides agree with TRBD2. Trimming cost V 3 bases and J 2 bases; bases outside gene matches: 3. This CDR3 is built from 15 residues. The germline V gene encodes CDR1 SGDLS and CDR2 YYNGEE. CDR3 protein: CASSGLAGATDTQYF. The CDR3 DNA reads as TGTGCCAGCAGCGGCCTAGCGGGGGCCACAGATACGCAGTATTTT.

The chain has TRBV6-1 and TRBJ2-1, with 11 bases that match TRBD2. The CDR3 is 13 residues long. CDR1 MNHNS and CDR2 SASEGT come from the germline V gene. V lost 10 bases to trimming and J lost 8 bases; unmatched junction nucleotides: 7. CDR3 nucleotides: TGTGCCATCCTTAGCGGGGGGGCATATGAGCAGTTCTTC. The encoded protein is CAILSGGAYEQFF.

The genes are TRBV7-8 and TRBJ2-7, with 10 bases identical to TRBD2. The CDR3 totals 14 residues. V lost 6 bases to trimming and J lost 3 bases; unmatched junction nucleotides: 5. Germline loops: CDR1 SGHVS, CDR2 FQNEAQ. The DNA of the CDR3 is TGTGCCAGCAGTTCTAGCGGGAGCTTCTACGAGCAGTACTTC. Protein sequence: CASSSSGSFYEQYF.

The chain employs TRBV6-1 and TRBJ2-2; tentative D call: TRBD2 (7 bases). V lost 10 bases and J 2 bases, leaving 23 bases between the germline ends. From germline, CDR1 is MNHNS and CDR2 SASEGT. The CDR3 has 17 amino acids. CDR3 protein: CAIRDKWGGGNTGELFF. The CDR3 region has the DNA TGTGCCATACGGGATAAGTGGGGGGGCGGCAACACCGGGGAGCTGTTTTTT.

The genes are TRBV28 and TRBJ1-1; D possibly corresponds to TRBD1 (6 bases). With 8 bases removed from V and 8 bases from J, the gap between germline ends came to 21 bases. Per germline, CDR1 MDHEN and CDR2 SYDVKM. The CDR3 has 14 amino acids. This chain's CDR3 is CASQPGGARLEAFF. The CDR3, as DNA: TGTGCCAGCCAACCCGGGGGGGCTCGCTTAGAAGCTTTCTTT.

This chain connects TRBV7-9 to TRBJ1-1; D not resolved. The V and J ends lost 5 bases and 3 bases respectively, with 16 bases between them. Germline V gene lookup returns CDR1 SEHNR and CDR2 FQNEAQ (reference sequence). This CDR3 contains 15 residues. Here the CDR3 reads CASSPRSLSDTEAFF. The CDR3 nucleotides are TGTGCCAGCAGCCCCCGCAGTTTGTCGGACACTGAAGCTTTCTTT.

This clone was observed many times. The chain employs TRBV24-1 and TRBJ2-1, with a weak D call TRBD2 (6 bases). The germline V gene encodes CDR1 KGHDR and CDR2 SFDVKD. The CDR3 consists of 15 residues. The germline V and J ends were trimmed by 4 bases and 7 bases, with 16 bases remaining between them. This CDR3 is CATSDLGGAENEQFF. Here the CDR3 DNA reads TGTGCCACCAGTGACCTCGGAGGGGCTGAGAATGAGCAGTTCTTC.